The rows below give T cell receptor beta chains drawn from one sample of a study of cytomegalovirus exposure and HLA in healthy donors. Here immunoSEQ multiplex PCR was the method, and the copy in TCRdb shows in-frame clones only, minus some. This table holds about 200,000 clones, 70% to 90% found once. Sequencing was done on a sample of PBMCs. All receptors derive from a woman aged 25 to 45 in good health and CMV-seronegative. Both conserved end residues are part of each CDR3. The D gene is left open where the match is weak. The size of a clone is reported for some rows only, either as once, few or many, or as a class for expanded clones.

>TRBD1|NA|TRBV7-9|TRBJ2-7
TGTGCCAGCAGCTTTATGACAGGGGGGGTGCAGTACTTC
CASSFMTGGVQYF
>NA|NA|TRBV25-1|TRBJ1-1
TGTGCCAGCAGAGAGGGGAGGGACACTGAAGCTTTCTTT
CASREGRDTEAFF
>NA|NA|TRBV5-1|TRBJ1-4
TGCGCCAGCAGCCGAGCGATATCGGAAAAACTGTTTTTT
CASSRAISEKLFF
>NA|NA|TRBV5-1|TRBJ2-3
TGCGCCAGCAGCTTGGCCGGGGCAGATACGCAGTATTTT
CASSLAGADTQYF
>TRBD2|NA|TRBV25-1|TRBJ2-7
TGTGCCAGCAGTGAATCGGGCGGGAGGGAGTACGAGCAGTACTTC
CASSESGGREYEQYF
>TRBD2|NA|TRBV7-9|TRBJ2-1
TGTGCCAGCAGCTTCGTAGCGGGAGCGTTAAGCAATGAGCAGTTCTTC
CASSFVAGALSNEQFF
>TRBD2|NA|TRBV6-1|TRBJ2-5
TGTGCCACCCATAGCGGGTGGGCCGTTGAGACCCAGTACTTC
CATHSGWAVETQYF
>TRBD1|NA|TRBV5-5|TRBJ1-1
TGTGCCAGCAGCTTTACAGGGGTAGGAATTGGAGCTTTCTTT
CASSFTGVGIGAFF
>NA|NA|TRBV2|TRBJ2-3
TGTGCCAGCAATCCCCTTGGCGGAAGCACAGATACGCAGTATTTT
CASNPLGGSTDTQYF
>TRBD2|NA|TRBV10-3|TRBJ2-1
TGTGCCATCAGTGAGTCGATGACTAGCGGGGGGAGTCGGCAGTTCTTC
CAISESMTSGGSRQFF
>NA|NA|TRBV5-1|TRBJ2-1
TGCGCCAGCAGCTTGGATGCGTCCGGGGAGCAGTTCTTC
CASSLDASGEQFF
>NA|NA|TRBV5-4|TRBJ1-1
TGTGCCAGCAGCTTGCAGGGAAGGGCTGAAGCTTTCTTT
CASSLQGRAEAFF
>TRBD1|NA|TRBV6-5|TRBJ2-7
TGTGCCAGCAGTTACGGACCGACAGGGACCTACGAGCAGTACTTC
CASSYGPTGTYEQYF
>NA|NA|TRBV2|TRBJ1-5
TGTGCCAGCAGTGACAGGGTTAGCCAGCCCCAGCATTTT
CASSDRVSQPQHF
>NA|few|TRBV7-9|TRBJ2-5
TGTGCCAGCAGCCCATGGTTCGGGCAGGGGGGAGAGACCCAGTACTTC
CASSPWFGQGGETQYF
>NA|NA|TRBV2|TRBJ2-7
TGTGCCAGCGGGAGATCCTACGAGCAGTACTTC
CASGRSYEQYF
>TRBD1|NA|TRBV9|TRBJ1-5
TGTGCCAGCAGCCACTCTCGGACAGGGCACGATCAGCCCCAGCATTTT
CASSHSRTGHDQPQHF
>TRBD2|NA|TRBV5-4|TRBJ2-1
TGTGCCAGCACCCTCGACCTAGCGGGAATCAATGAGCAGTTCTTC
CASTLDLAGINEQFF
>NA|NA|TRBV15|TRBJ2-1
TGTGCCACCAGCAGAGACAGGGTCCCCCTCTCCTACAATGAGCAGTTCTTC
CATSRDRVPLSYNEQFF
>NA|NA|TRBV7-2|TRBJ2-3
TGTGCCAGCAGCTTGGGCCTTCTGCCCGACACAGATACGCAGTATTTT
CASSLGLLPDTDTQYF
>NA|few|TRBV2|TRBJ2-7
TGTGCCAGCACTCTCTCCAGGGACGAGCAGTACTTC
CASTLSRDEQYF
>NA|NA|TRBV5-4|TRBJ1-2
TGTGCCAGCAGCTTGAGAGCAAACTATGGCTACACCTTC
CASSLRANYGYTF
>NA|NA|TRBV6-1|TRBJ2-5
TGTGCCAGCAGTGACCTTGACATACACCAAGAGACCCAGTACTTC
CASSDLDIHQETQYF